The clone carrying this TCR beta chain was seen only a few times. Its antigen remains unknown. The junction departs from germline at one end; a sequencing error may be responsible. The CDR3 covers 13 residues. In germline, CDR1 is SSHAT, CDR2 FNYEAQ (reference sequence). The sample is drawn from a study of T cells in Graves' hyperthyroidism and ophthalmopathy. It was uncontrolled infection, other autoimmune disease, pregnancy or lactation that excluded patients. The authors took PBMCs from 10 ml fresh peripheral blood. Findings of the study overall: Most clonotypes expanded in thyroid above 0.001 were likewise present in blood.

RNA transcripts gave rise to amplified TCR beta CDR3 regions. TCR CDR3 underwent first-round RT-PCR with the HTBI primer set. TCRdb fed the multiplex PCR reads into MiXCR, producing one record per CDR3 protein. This sample has under 500,000 distinct CDR3 sequences, with about 14% found just once. The TCR comes from a man aged 45-60 years with Graves' ophthalmopathy. Sequencing input: blood. The chain joins TRBV7-7 to TRBJ2-7, with D perhaps TRBD1 (6 bases). The CDR3 loop reads CASSPEGAYEQYF. CDR3 nucleotides: TGTGCTAGCAGCCCAGAGGGGGCCTACGAGCAGTACTTC.